The 4 T cell receptor beta chains reported below all come from one sample, sequenced in a study of identical twins. Via MiXCR, TCRdb re-called the 5' RACE reads, giving one row per CDR3 protein. This sample has fewer than 250,000 distinct CDR3 sequences, with roughly 7% found just once. These records were also assigned to another study, of yellow fever vaccine responses in identical twins.

Source material: memory (CD45RO+) T cells sorted from blood. All receptors come from a woman aged 18-30 years in good health.

This clonotype was found a few times. The V and J genes are TRBV5-1 and TRBJ1-6; possible D gene TRBD1, 6 bases. Deletions cut 4 bases from V and 8 bases from J, with 19 bases between. This CDR3 has 16 residues. Germline lookup yields CDR1 SGHRS and CDR2 YFSETQ. The CDR3 coding sequence is TGCGCCAGCAGCCGCTCCGTCGGGACAAGTGATTCACCCCTCCACTTT. Encoded protein: CASSRSVGTSDSPLHF.

This clonotype was observed a handful of times. The rearrangement uses TRBV28 and TRBJ2-7, with D perhaps being TRBD1 or TRBD2 (5 bases each). Per germline, CDR1 MDHEN and CDR2 SYDVKM. This CDR3 spans 12 amino acids. V gave up 8 bases and J gave up 3 bases, with 11 bases separating them. The CDR3 here is CASRGRIYEQYF. The CDR3 bases are TGTGCCAGCCGGGGACGGATCTACGAGCAGTACTTC. Supplemented by reference TRBV28 and TRBJ2-7, the full variable domain reads DVKVTQSSRYLVKRTGEKVFLECVQDMDHENMFWYRQDPGLGLRLIYFSYDVKMKEKGDIPEGYSVSREKKERFSLILESASTNQTSMYLCASRGRIYEQYFGPGTRLTVT.

The rearrangement joins TRBV5-1 to TRBJ2-6; possible D gene TRBD1, 6 bases. CDR3 size: 18 residues. CDR1 and CDR2 (germline): SGHRS, YFSETQ. V gave up 4 bases and J gave up 0 bases, with 17 bases separating them. In DNA, the CDR3 is TGCGCCAGCAGCGCCAGGACAGCTTCATCCTCTGGGGCCAACGTCCTGACTTTC. Translation: CASSARTASSSGANVLTF.

This sequence joins TRBV5-1 and TRBJ2-3; D tentatively reads TRBD1 or TRBD2 (5 bases each). V was shortened by 8 bases and J by 5 bases, with 21 bases between the two germline ends. The CDR3 contains 15 residues. Germline CDR1 SGHRS, CDR2 YFSETQ. The CDR3 DNA reads as TGCGCCAGACTGACGGGGCAGGGATCAAGAGATACGCAGTATTTT. It encodes CARLTGQGSRDTQYF.